This record covers a single T cell receptor beta chain. No antigen is known for it. The V gene lost 4 bases and the J gene lost 7 bases, with 12 bases spanning the gap. CDR1 SGHNT and CDR2 YYREEE come from the germline V gene (reference sequence). There are 13 residues in the CDR3. Assay used: immunoSEQ multiplex PCR; TCRdb lists only in-frame clones, some missing. This sample carries just over 80,000 clones, approximately 90% of them seen once, and the ten largest clones take 5.7%. This entry belongs to a study of T cell responses to AZD1222 COVID-19 vaccine. General study results and limits: Seropositive at baseline were only a handful of AZD1222 recipients. Spike-specific TCR repertoires showed rising breadth and depth after two AZD1222 doses. No day 14 peak samples; only post-peak repertoires were characterized.

The receptor comes from an adult in good health. The chain joins TRBV5-4 to TRBJ2-1; D unresolved. Specimen: peripheral blood, collected on day 0 of AZD1222 vaccination. The CDR3 DNA follows: TGTGCCAGCAGCCGTCCAACTTCAAATGAGCAGTTCTTC. Amino acid sequence: CASSRPTSNEQFF.